These 32 T cell receptor beta chains were all obtained from the same sample, sequenced in a study of shared clonotypes between healthy human individuals. Sequencing used immunoSEQ multiplex PCR; TCRdb keeps in-frame clones, though not all of them. The sample records around 1.1 million clones, approximately 78% being singletons. The material sequenced was memory CD4+ T cells from PBMCs. Specified subset: CD45RA-negative fraction. These receptors all come from a man aged 18 to 30 in good health. Some clones in this sample may be carry-over from other donors' samples.

The J gene is TRBJ1-4, the V gene TRBV5-4; D is possibly TRBD1 (5 bases). V was pared by 0 bases and J by 5 bases, with 14 bases between. Germline assignment: CDR1 SGHNT and CDR2 YYREEE (reference sequence). The CDR3 sequence is 16 residues long. The CDR3, as DNA: TGTGCCAGCAGCTTGGGGGCCCGCGGGGGGAATGAAAAACTGTTTTTT. Protein sequence: CASSLGARGGNEKLFF.

J is TRBJ1-1 and V is TRBV20-1; D uncertain. The CDR3 loop spans 11 amino acids. Trimming shortened V by 7 bases and J by 1 base, and 7 bases separated the two germline ends. Germline V lookup: CDR1 DFQATT, CDR2 SNEGSKA (reference sequence). CDR3 protein: CSVGKNTEAFF. The DNA for the CDR3 is TGCAGTGTCGGAAAGAACACTGAAGCTTTCTTT.

This rearrangement joins TRBV7-2 to TRBJ2-7; 12 bases align to TRBD2. V lost 7 bases, J lost 6 bases, and 10 bases stayed unmatched. Germline-derived CDR1 and CDR2 are SGHTA and FQGNSA. The CDR3 has 15 amino acids. CDR3 in amino acids: CASTQKPGLAGEQYF. The CDR3 DNA sequence: TGTGCCAGCACCCAAAAACCGGGACTAGCGGGCGAGCAGTACTTC.

DNA of the CDR3: TGTGCCAGCAGCGCCGGCGGGAGGGTCGCGGCCTACGAGCAGTACTTC. Its translation is CASSAGGRVAAYEQYF. The rearrangement joins TRBV4-2 to TRBJ2-7; TRBD2 matches at 9 bases. Germline-derived CDR1 and CDR2 are LGHNA and YNFKEQ. After removal of 5 bases from V and 2 bases from J, the junction contained 10 bases not matched to a gene. CDR3 length: 16 residues.

CDR3 DNA: TGTGCCAGCAGTGTAACCGGGACAAAACCCAGGAGCTCCTACGAGCAGTACTTC. This codes for CASSVTGTKPRSSYEQYF. The V gene is TRBV6-1, the J gene TRBJ2-7; D perhaps matches TRBD1 (6 bases). This CDR3 contains 18 residues. The germline V gene has CDR1 MNHNS and CDR2 SASEGT. V was trimmed by 4 bases and J by 0 bases, leaving 22 bases between them.

The J gene is TRBJ1-2, the V gene TRBV29-1; 7 bases align to TRBD1. Germline assignment: CDR1 SQVTM and CDR2 ANQGSEA. The CDR3 runs 13 residues. Trimming cost V 8 bases and J 3 bases; bases outside gene matches: 9. CDR3 amino acids: CSIADRVDYGYTF. For the CDR3, the DNA is TGCAGCATCGCCGACAGGGTTGACTATGGCTACACCTTC.

This sequence joins TRBV30 and TRBJ1-2; the D is unclear. The V end was cut by 0 bases, the J end by 6 bases, with 14 bases between. The CDR3 length is 14 residues. Per the germline V gene, CDR1 is GTSNPN and CDR2 is SVGIG (reference sequence). The CDR3 DNA is TGTGCCTGGAGTGTTGAAAGGGAAGGGAATGGCTACACCTTC. Amino acids: CAWSVEREGNGYTF.

V and J are TRBV30 and TRBJ2-1; D is possibly TRBD1 (5 bases). The germline V gene has CDR1 GTSNPN and CDR2 SVGIG (reference sequence). There are 12 residues in the CDR3. V was trimmed by 2 bases and J by 8 bases, leaving 10 bases between them. The CDR3 is CAWSIRGYEQFF. DNA for the CDR3: TGTGCCTGGAGTATTAGGGGATATGAGCAGTTCTTC.

V usage is TRBV18 and J usage is TRBJ2-7; 8 bases match TRBD1. Germline V gene lookup returns CDR1 KGHSH and CDR2 LQKENI. The CDR3 runs to 14 residues. V lost 4 bases and J lost 3; bases outside the gene matches: 5. This CDR3 is CASSHGQGVYEQYF. CDR3 DNA: TGTGCCAGCTCACATGGACAGGGCGTCTACGAGCAGTACTTC.

The table lists this clone with a count of one. The chain links TRBV7-3 to TRBJ2-7, with D maybe TRBD2 (6 bases). Germline V gene lookup returns CDR1 SGHTA and CDR2 FQGTGA. V was trimmed by 2 bases and J by 7 bases, leaving 15 bases between them. The CDR3 spans 14 residues. The CDR3 bases are TGTGCCAGCAGCTTAGACCGGGCGGCGGGGGAGCAGTACTTC. Protein product: CASSLDRAAGEQYF.

The J gene is TRBJ1-2, the V gene TRBV19; D is undetermined. CDR1 is LNHDA, CDR2 SQIVND, per germline (reference sequence). Deletions cut 6 bases from V and 8 bases from J, with 22 bases between. The CDR3 consists of 15 residues. The CDR3 sequence: CASSLSGSERRGYTF. The CDR3 nucleotides are TGTGCCAGTAGCCTTTCCGGATCCGAACGGCGCGGCTACACCTTC.

V and J are TRBV18 and TRBJ2-1; the match to TRBD2 covers 15 bases. Germline CDR1 and CDR2: KGHSH and LQKENI. The CDR3 has 20 amino acids. J gave up 0 bases and V 2 bases, and 8 bases lay outside the gene matches. CDR3 DNA sequence: TGTGCCAGCTCACCAGGACCGGGACTAGCGGGAGGCAGCTCCTACAATGAGCAGTTCTTC. Translation: CASSPGPGLAGGSSYNEQFF.

This rearrangement joins TRBV7-9 to TRBJ2-1; 8 bases are shared with TRBD2. The V and J ends lost 4 bases and 6 bases, in that order; junction bases with no gene match: 8. Germline V gene data show CDR1 as SEHNR and CDR2 as FQNEAQ (reference sequence). The CDR3 length is 15 residues. CDR3 nucleotides: TGTGCCAGCAGCTCCTTAGCGGGAATAGGCAATGAGCAGTTCTTC. Its protein is CASSSLAGIGNEQFF. Full variable domain (missing parts from reference TRBV7-9 and TRBJ2-1): DTGVSQNPRHKITKRGQNVTFRCDPISEHNRLYWYRQTLGQGPEFLTYFQNEAQLEKSRLLSDRFSAERPKGSFSTLEIQRTEQGDSAMYLCASSSLAGIGNEQFFGPGTRLTVL.

The chain links TRBV5-1 to TRBJ2-1; no reliable D call. The V gene lost 0 bases and the J gene lost 9 bases, with 22 bases spanning the gap. CDR1 is SGHRS, CDR2 YFSETQ, per germline. The CDR3 runs 17 residues. In DNA form, the CDR3 reads TGCGCCAGCAGCTTGGCCACATCTCGGACGGGTGGTTTTGAGCAGTTCTTC. This encodes CASSLATSRTGGFEQFF.

This clone came up many times. Different DNA sequences within this sample yield the same CDR3. The J gene is TRBJ2-5, the V gene TRBV6-5; 13 nucleotides agree with TRBD2. The CDR3 sequence is 14 residues long. In germline, CDR1 is MNHEY, CDR2 SVGAGI. The V and J ends lost 6 bases and 5 bases, in that order; junction bases with no gene match: 3. The CDR3 sequence is CASSGLAGEETQYF. CDR3 coding DNA: TGTGCCAGCAGCGGACTAGCGGGAGAGGAGACCCAGTACTTC.

The rearrangement uses TRBV5-1 and TRBJ2-7, with D perhaps matching TRBD1 or TRBD2 (5 bases each). This CDR3 is built from 13 residues. Germline values: CDR1 SGHRS, CDR2 YFSETQ. Trimming pared 1 base from V and 3 bases from J, leaving 8 bases between. CDR3 bases: TGCGCCAGCAGCTTGTTGAGGGGCTACGAGCAGTACTTC. Residues: CASSLLRGYEQYF. Full variable domain (missing parts from reference TRBV5-1 and TRBJ2-7): KAGVTQTPRYLIKTRGQQVTLSCSPISGHRSVSWYQQTPGQGLQFLFEYFSETQRNKGNFPGRFSGRQFSNSRSEMNVSTLELGDSALYLCASSLLRGYEQYFGPGTRLTVT.

This clone was detected a few times. CDR3 bases: TGTGCCAGCAGCTTAACAGGGACTGACATTCAGTACTTC. Protein product: CASSLTGTDIQYF. The V and J genes are TRBV7-9 and TRBJ2-4; D is possibly TRBD1 or TRBD2 (6 bases each). The V and J ends lost 2 bases and 8 bases respectively, with 10 bases between them. The CDR3 spans 13 residues. The germline V gene has CDR1 SEHNR and CDR2 FQNEAQ (reference sequence).

This clone was seen a few times. The chain uses TRBV5-3 and TRBJ2-3; 7 bases are a match to TRBD2. TRBV5-3 is recorded as an ORF, its role being uncertain. The CDR3 consists of 18 residues. With 3 bases clipped from V and 5 bases from J, the junction kept 18 bases outside the gene matches. The CDR3 DNA is TGTGCCAGAAGCTCGAAGGCTAGCGGCCCCCGGGTAGGAGATACGCAGTATTTT. It codes for CARSSKASGPRVGDTQYF.

The rearrangement links TRBV29-1 to TRBJ2-1, with TRBD1 matching 8 bases. Germline CDR1 SQVTM, CDR2 ANQGSEA. The CDR3 spans 17 residues. J was trimmed by 0 bases and V by 6 bases; bases with no gene match: 13. The CDR3 loop reads CSVEGDRRLSSYNEQFF. CDR3 DNA sequence: TGCAGCGTCGAGGGGGACAGGAGATTAAGCTCCTACAATGAGCAGTTCTTC.

CDR3 nucleotide sequence: TGTGCCAGCAGGGGACAAACTGTCACTGAAGCTTTCTTT. Translated: CASRGQTVTEAFF. J is TRBJ1-1 and V is TRBV6-6; possible D gene TRBD1, 6 bases. Trimming cost V 6 bases and J 4 bases, with 12 bases left between them. The CDR3 is made up of 13 amino acids. Germline lookup yields CDR1 MNHNY and CDR2 SVGAGI (reference sequence).

This clone has only one observation. The rearrangement uses TRBV18 and TRBJ2-3; 9 bases are a match to TRBD1. V shed 5 bases and J 7 bases; nucleotides not matched to a gene: 13. Germline V CDR1 and CDR2: KGHSH, LQKENI. The CDR3 totals 16 residues. CDR3 sequence: CASSSSGTGNINTQYF. The CDR3 DNA is TGTGCCAGCTCATCCTCCGGGACAGGGAATATAAATACGCAGTATTTT.

This chain links TRBV7-9 with TRBJ2-7, with D possibly TRBD2 on 5 matching bases. Germline CDR1 SEHNR, CDR2 FQNEAQ (reference sequence). The CDR3 sequence is 15 residues long. V was trimmed by 3 bases and J by 2 bases, leaving 14 bases between them. CDR3 bases: TGTGCCAGCAGCTTCGGGGTGGGCGGAACCTACGAGCAGTACTTC. As protein: CASSFGVGGTYEQYF. Full variable domain (outside the CDR3, taken from reference TRBV7-9 and TRBJ2-7): DTGVSQNPRHKITKRGQNVTFRCDPISEHNRLYWYRQTLGQGPEFLTYFQNEAQLEKSRLLSDRFSAERPKGSFSTLEIQRTEQGDSAMYLCASSFGVGGTYEQYFGPGTRLTVT.

The J gene is TRBJ2-5, the V gene TRBV5-6; 7 bases are shared with TRBD2. The CDR3 length is 16 residues. Germline CDR1 and CDR2: SGHDT and YYEEEE. J was trimmed by 5 bases and V by 4 bases; bases with no gene match: 14. Here the CDR3 DNA reads TGTGCCAGCAGCCGGGTAGCGGGCCTAACGCCGGAGACCCAGTACTTC. It translates to CASSRVAGLTPETQYF.

The V call is TRBV29-1, the J call TRBJ2-3; TRBD2 aligns across 7 bases. The CDR3 is made up of 15 amino acids. Germline CDR1 is SQVTM and CDR2 is ANQGSEA. The junction had 7 bases not matched to a gene; V was cut back by 1 base and J by 3 bases. The CDR3 DNA reads as TGCAGCGTTGAAGGCCAGCGGGGAGGGACAGATACGCAGTATTTT. This codes for CSVEGQRGGTDTQYF.

For the CDR3, the DNA is TGTGCCAGCAGCTTGGGACACCGCTCTGGAAACACCATATATTTT. It is translated as CASSLGHRSGNTIYF. The V call is TRBV7-2, the J call TRBJ1-3, with D possibly matching TRBD1 (6 bases). Germline lookup yields CDR1 SGHTA and CDR2 FQGNSA. The length of the CDR3 is 15 residues. V shed 3 bases and J shed 0 bases, with 9 bases lying between them.

This clone was counted a few times. The J gene is TRBJ2-5, the V gene TRBV9; TRBD1 might be the D (6 bases). From germline, CDR1 is SGDLS and CDR2 YYNGEE. V lost 0 bases and J 1 base, leaving 13 bases between the germline ends. CDR3 length: 16 residues. CDR3 sequence reads: CASSVASGQGQETQYF. For the CDR3, the DNA is TGTGCCAGCAGCGTAGCATCGGGACAAGGCCAAGAGACCCAGTACTTC.

J is TRBJ1-2 and V is TRBV6-5; TRBD1 agrees at 11 bases. Looked up from germline, CDR1 is MNHEY and CDR2 is SVGAGI. This CDR3 has 15 amino acids. The J segment lost 1 base and the V segment lost 6 bases, leaving 4 bases of the junction unmatched. The CDR3 sequence is CASRDRGPGNYGYTF. The DNA for the CDR3 is TGTGCCAGCAGGGACAGGGGGCCGGGTAACTATGGCTACACCTTC.

This chain links TRBV14 with TRBJ2-1, with a possible D match to TRBD1 (6 bases). The CDR3 is made up of 15 amino acids. CDR1 SGHDN and CDR2 FVKESK come from the germline V gene. V gave up 4 bases and J gave up 6 bases, with 16 bases separating them. The CDR3 DNA reads as TGTGCCAGCAGCCGAATCGGCGGCAGGGGCAATGAGCAGTTCTTC. This translates into CASSRIGGRGNEQFF.

The V and J genes are TRBV7-9 and TRBJ2-5; 9 nucleotides align to TRBD2. The CDR3 sequence is 14 residues long. The germline gives CDR1 SEHNR, CDR2 FQNEAQ (reference sequence). Trimming removed 7 bases from V and 3 bases from J; junction bases left unmatched: 6. CDR3 coding DNA: TGTGCCAGCACCAGAAGCGGGGGGAAAGAGACCCAGTACTTC. It encodes CASTRSGGKETQYF.

The chain employs TRBV7-3 and TRBJ1-1; 10 nucleotides line up with TRBD1. V lost 0 bases and J lost 0; bases outside the gene matches: 7. The germline gives CDR1 SGHTA, CDR2 FQGTGA. This CDR3 region has 18 residues. Written as DNA, the CDR3 is TGTGCCAGCAGCTTAACCCCGACAGGGGGCTACATGAACACTGAAGCTTTCTTT. It yields the protein CASSLTPTGGYMNTEAFF.

In this sample, this clone turned up once. This chain uses TRBV19 with TRBJ1-3, with D hard to call. The CDR3 contains 15 residues. Trimming took off 7 bases at V and 0 bases at J, with 13 bases between the two ends. CDR1 and CDR2 from the germline V gene are LNHDA and SQIVND (reference sequence). The CDR3 nucleotides read TGTGCCAGTATACCGCTTGCCAGCTCTGGAAACACCATATATTTT. Its translation: CASIPLASSGNTIYF.

This chain joins TRBV7-2 and TRBJ1-2; no clear D. Germline CDR1 SGHTA, CDR2 FQGNSA. V was pared by 5 bases and J by 4 bases, with 17 bases between. The CDR3 is 15 residues long. The CDR3: CASSPAQSLIYGYTF. The CDR3 nucleotides are TGTGCCAGCAGCCCAGCCCAGTCCCTCATCTATGGCTACACCTTC.